This TCR beta chain was sequenced in a study of T cells after yellow fever vaccination. TCRdb recomputed calls from the 5' RACE reads with MiXCR, one row per CDR3 protein. In the table there are 610,000 or so distinct CDR3 sequences, around an eighth of which are singletons. Study outcomes and limitations: Reappearance after the booster was observed for most primary-vaccination clones (about 96% CD4, approximately 90% CD8).

This clonotype was counted a few times. No antigen is known for it. This CDR3 is 13 amino acids long. The ends were cut back, 2 bases at V and 4 bases at J, with 11 bases in the middle. Germline CDR1 DFQATT, CDR2 SNEGSKA (reference sequence). The source material was PBMCs, sampled on the day of the yellow fever booster vaccination. The rearrangement links TRBV20-1 to TRBJ2-5; D remains unclear. The origin of this receptor is a man aged 25-40 years who received the YFV17D yellow fever vaccine. CDR3 residues: CSARSPVGETQYF. CDR3 nucleotides: TGCAGTGCTAGAAGCCCCGTGGGAGAGACCCAGTACTTC.